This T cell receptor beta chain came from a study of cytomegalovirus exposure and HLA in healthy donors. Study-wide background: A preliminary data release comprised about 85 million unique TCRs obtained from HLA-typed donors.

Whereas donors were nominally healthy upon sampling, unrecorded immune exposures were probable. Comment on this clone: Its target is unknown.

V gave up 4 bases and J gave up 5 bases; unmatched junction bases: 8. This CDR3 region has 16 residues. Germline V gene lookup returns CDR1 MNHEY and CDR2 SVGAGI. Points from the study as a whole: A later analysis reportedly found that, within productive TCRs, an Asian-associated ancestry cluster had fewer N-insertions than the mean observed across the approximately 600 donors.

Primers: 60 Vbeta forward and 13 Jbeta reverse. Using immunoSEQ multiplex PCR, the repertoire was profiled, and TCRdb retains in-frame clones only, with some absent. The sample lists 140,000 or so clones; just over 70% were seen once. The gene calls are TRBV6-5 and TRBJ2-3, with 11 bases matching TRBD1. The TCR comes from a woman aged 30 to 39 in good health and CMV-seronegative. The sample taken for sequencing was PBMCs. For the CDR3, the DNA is TGTGCCAGCAGTTTAGGGGGACAGGGGGGGAGAGATACGCAGTATTTT. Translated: CASSLGGQGGRDTQYF.